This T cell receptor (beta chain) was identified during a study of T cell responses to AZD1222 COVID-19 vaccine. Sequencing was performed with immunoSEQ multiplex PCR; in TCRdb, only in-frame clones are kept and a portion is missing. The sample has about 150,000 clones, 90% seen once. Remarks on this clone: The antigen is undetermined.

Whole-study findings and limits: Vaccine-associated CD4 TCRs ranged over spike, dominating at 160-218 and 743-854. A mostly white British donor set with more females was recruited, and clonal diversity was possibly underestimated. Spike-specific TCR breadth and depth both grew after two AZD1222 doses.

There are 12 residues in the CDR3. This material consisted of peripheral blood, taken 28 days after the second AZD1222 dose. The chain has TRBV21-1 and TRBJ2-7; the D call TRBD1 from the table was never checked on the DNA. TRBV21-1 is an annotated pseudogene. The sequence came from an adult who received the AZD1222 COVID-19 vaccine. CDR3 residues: CASSKDSWEQYF. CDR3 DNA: TGTGCCAGCAGCAAAGACAGTTGGGAGCAGTACTTC.